One sample yielded the 9 T cell receptor beta chains listed below, sequenced in a study of blood T cell repertoires in COVID-19. Assay used: immunoSEQ multiplex PCR; TCRdb lists only in-frame clones, some missing. Of about 130,000 clones in the sample, over 75% were seen once. Sequenced material: peripheral blood. The source of these receptors is a woman in her sixties with acute or convalescent COVID-19.

The rearrangement links TRBV19 to TRBJ2-3, with 9 bases aligning to TRBD2. Germline CDR1 is LNHDA and CDR2 is SQIVND (reference sequence). This CDR3 has 17 residues. J was trimmed by 4 bases and V by 0 bases; bases with no gene match: 8. For the CDR3, the DNA is TGTGCCAGTAGTATAGATCGGGCTAGCGGGATCCCAGATACGCAGTATTTT. Translated, it gives CASSIDRASGIPDTQYF.

The chain uses TRBV7-2 and TRBJ1-1; 8 bases map to TRBD1. Germline lookup yields CDR1 SGHTA and CDR2 FQGNSA. This CDR3 contains 15 residues. The V and J ends lost 3 bases and 2 bases, in that order; junction bases with no gene match: 5. The CDR3, as DNA: TGTGCCAGCAGCTTGTCAGGGGGCCTAAACACTGAAGCTTTCTTT. Translating it yields CASSLSGGLNTEAFF.

The chain employs TRBV27 and TRBJ2-1; 11 nucleotides align to TRBD2. This CDR3 spans 14 amino acids. V shed 6 bases and J 4 bases; nucleotides not matched to a gene: 2. The germline V gene has CDR1 MNHEY and CDR2 SMNVEV (reference sequence). The CDR3: CASRVAGGYNEQFF. The CDR3 DNA reads as TGTGCCAGCAGAGTAGCGGGAGGGTACAATGAGCAGTTCTTC.

The V call is TRBV3-1 (or the pseudogene TRBV3-2), the J call TRBJ2-3, with 8 nucleotides matching TRBD1. In germline, CDR1 is LGHDT, CDR2 YNNKEL (reference sequence). The ends lost 4 bases at V and 0 bases at J; junction bases unmatched: 3. The CDR3 covers 15 residues. The CDR3 region has the DNA TGTGCCAGCAGCCCGGGACAGGTGAGCACAGATACGCAGTATTTT. It yields the protein CASSPGQVSTDTQYF.

The V and J genes are TRBV2 and TRBJ2-1; D unclear. Looked up from germline, CDR1 is SNHLY and CDR2 is FYNNEI. The CDR3 sequence is 14 residues long. With 3 bases removed from V and 6 bases from J, the gap between germline ends came to 12 bases. The CDR3 sequence: CASSERVAGNEQFF. The CDR3, as DNA: TGTGCCAGCAGTGAGAGAGTGGCAGGCAATGAGCAGTTCTTC.

The chain carries TRBV5-1 and TRBJ2-2; 9 bases are a match to TRBD2. The CDR3 spans 17 residues. J gave up 6 bases and V 0 bases, and 9 bases lay outside the gene matches. Germline V gene sequence: CDR1 SGHRS, CDR2 YFSETQ. CDR3 residues: CASSLEGASGISGELFF. In DNA, the CDR3 is TGCGCCAGCAGCTTGGAGGGAGCTAGCGGGATTTCCGGGGAGCTGTTTTTT.

This clone was seen just once. V is TRBV6-5 and J is TRBJ1-1; a weak D match, TRBD1 (5 bases). The CDR3 has 14 residues. The germline V gene encodes CDR1 MNHEY and CDR2 SVGAGI. The V end was cut by 3 bases, the J end by 7 bases, with 15 bases between. The CDR3 sequence: CASSYQSQALEAFF. DNA of the CDR3: TGTGCCAGCAGTTATCAATCACAGGCGCTTGAAGCTTTCTTT.

This clone showed up just once. This sample includes further DNA sequences coding for the same CDR3. The chain couples TRBV28 to TRBJ1-2, with TRBD1 as a possible D gene (6 bases). Between the trimmed V and J ends, which lost 5 bases and 1 base, there was a span of 8 bases. This CDR3 is 13 amino acids long. The germline gives CDR1 MDHEN, CDR2 SYDVKM. The CDR3 DNA follows: TGTGCCAGCAGTGGACAGCTTAACTATGGCTACACCTTC. This gives the protein CASSGQLNYGYTF.

The chain carries TRBV7-3 and TRBJ1-1, with D tentatively TRBD1 (5 bases). The ends were cut back, 1 base at V and 6 bases at J, with 12 bases in the middle. This CDR3 spans 14 amino acids. Germline values: CDR1 SGHTA, CDR2 FQGTGA. The CDR3 DNA follows: TGTGCCAGCAGCTTAAAAGGGAGGACATCTGAAGCTTTCTTT. It codes for CASSLKGRTSEAFF.